The TCR beta chain under discussion was sequenced for a study of blood T cells in healthy people across ages. Study-wide context: There was about one barcoded beta molecule captured by template switching per two T cells.

This clonotype has more than one count but fewer than ten. Staff drew ten milliliters of peripheral blood from each donor. This CDR3 is 15 amino acids long. Germline V lookup: CDR1 MNHEY, CDR2 SVGAGI. The J segment lost 2 bases and the V segment lost 6 bases, leaving 6 bases of the junction unmatched. A second PCR of roughly 7 to 11 cycles used a sample-barcoded 5' primer and a J-beta primer mix. Every sample gave at least 2.5 million paired-end reads containing CDR3. TCRdb re-called the 5' RACE reads through MiXCR, storing one row per CDR3 protein. This table has about 1.6 million distinct CDR3 sequences, approximately 32% appearing once.

Input material: blood. This chain uses TRBV6-5 with TRBJ2-2, with TRBD1 matching 7 bases. The clonotype was recovered from a woman aged 30 to 39 in good health. The CDR3 nucleotides are TGTGCCAGCAGACCGGGACAGAGAAACACCGGGGAGCTGTTTTTT. It encodes CASRPGQRNTGELFF.